These T cell receptor beta chains were read from a single sample in a study of identical twins. In TCRdb, the 5' RACE reads were re-called with MiXCR into one record per CDR3 protein. The sample carries 350,000 to 600,000 distinct CDR3 sequences, around 14% recorded once. This same sample was also taken into another study, of yellow fever vaccine responses in identical twins.

Sequenced: CD4+ T cells sorted from blood. These receptors came from a woman aged 18-29 years in good health. The CDR3 runs from the conserved cysteine through the conserved F or W. The D gene is left open where the match is weak. A row's size may be missing; if present it is once, few, many or a size class.

.,TRBJ1-6,few,TRBV5-1,TGCGCCAGCAGCTTGGTCGGAACATGGGATAATTCACCCCTCCACTTT,CASSLVGTWDNSPLHF
.,TRBJ2-2,many,TRBV5-1,TGCGCCAGCAGCTTGAACAGCAACACCGGGGAGCTGTTTTTT,CASSLNSNTGELFF
.,TRBJ2-5,.,TRBV7-2,TGTGCCAGCAGCTCTGACAGCAGACCCCAAGAGACCCAGTACTTC,CASSSDSRPQETQYF
.,TRBJ2-7,few,TRBV5-1,TGCGCCAGCAGCTTGTTCCGTGACCCATCCCACTACGAGCAGTACTTC,CASSLFRDPSHYEQYF
.,TRBJ1-1,many,TRBV20-1,TGCAGTGCTAGAGTCGGCCCGAACACTGAAGCTTTCTTT,CSARVGPNTEAFF
TRBD2,TRBJ2-5,.,TRBV2,TGTGCCAGCAGTCCGGGGGGGCGGGCTGAAGAGACCCAGTACTTC,CASSPGGRAEETQYF
.,TRBJ1-1,few,TRBV7-2,TGTGCCAGCAGCTTCCCCTCGTTCAACTTGATGAACACTGAAGCTTTCTTT,CASSFPSFNLMNTEAFF
TRBD2,TRBJ2-1,few,TRBV6-1,TGTGCCAGCAGGGGAACTAGCGGGGCCTACAATGAGCAGTTCTTC,CASRGTSGAYNEQFF
.,TRBJ1-3,.,TRBV30,TGTGCCTGGAGTGCCCGACTCAACACCATATATTTT,CAWSARLNTIYF
.,TRBJ2-1,.,TRBV20-1,TGCAGTGCTAGCAAGGGGGGGCGGTACAATGAGCAGTTCTTC,CSASKGGRYNEQFF
TRBD2,TRBJ2-7,.,TRBV7-9,TGTGCCAGCAGCCTTGAGCGGGGACGGGAGGAGCAGTACTTC,CASSLERGREEQYF
TRBD1,TRBJ1-1,many,TRBV10-3,TGTGCCATCAGTGATCAGGACAGGGTCAACACTGAAGCTTTCTTT,CAISDQDRVNTEAFF
.,TRBJ2-5,few,TRBV12-3/TRBV12-4,TGTGCCAGCAGTCCCTGGGTGGCCCGGGGGGAGACCCAGTACTTC,CASSPWVARGETQYF
.,TRBJ2-3,.,TRBV3-1,TGTGCCAGCAGCCAAGAAGGGGTAGTAATCGTTACGCAGTATTTT,CASSQEGVVIVTQYF
TRBD2,TRBJ2-7,.,TRBV5-1,TGCGCCAGCAGCGCGGGAGGGTACAGGTCCTACGAGCAGTACTTC,CASSAGGYRSYEQYF
TRBD2,TRBJ2-1,.,TRBV6-1,TGTGCCAGCAGTCCCAGACTAGCAAAGGCCAATGAGCAGTTCTTC,CASSPRLAKANEQFF
.,TRBJ2-2,.,TRBV6-5,TGTGCCAGCAGTTACTCCGCCGACACCGGGGAGCTGTTTTTT,CASSYSADTGELFF
.,TRBJ2-3,.,TRBV20-1,TGCAGTGCTAGCAACACAGATACGCAGTATTTT,CSASNTDTQYF
.,TRBJ1-5,few,TRBV6-1,TGTGCCAGCAGTGAAAACGGACAGAACAATCAGCCCCAGCATTTT,CASSENGQNNQPQHF
TRBD2,TRBJ2-2,few,TRBV2,TGTGCCAGCAGGGAGACTAGCGGGGGATCCGGGGAGCTGTTTTTT,CASRETSGGSGELFF
.,TRBJ2-7,many,TRBV5-1,TGCGCCAGCAGGTCGGGGGCCGGCTTCTACGAGCAGTACTTC,CASRSGAGFYEQYF
.,TRBJ2-7,.,TRBV4-1,TGCGCCAGCAGCCCTTATAGTCAGGGCCTTCTACAATACGAGCAGTACTTC,CASSPYSQGLLQYEQYF
.,TRBJ2-7,.,TRBV19,TGTGCCAGTAGTATCGTAACCAGATTCGACGAGCAGTACTTC,CASSIVTRFDEQYF
.,TRBJ2-1,.,TRBV7-2,TGTGCCAGCAGCTTAGACGTCTACAATGAGCAGTTCTTC,CASSLDVYNEQFF
.,TRBJ1-2,.,TRBV5-1,TGCGCCAGCAGCTTGTCGGTGATTGATGGCTACACCTTC,CASSLSVIDGYTF
.,TRBJ2-7,many,TRBV4-2,TGTGCCAGCAGCCAAGAATCCCATCTCTCCTACGAGCAGTACTTC,CASSQESHLSYEQYF
.,TRBJ2-3,few,TRBV12-3/TRBV12-4,TGTGCCAGCAGCCATAGCCATACCACAGATACGCAGTATTTT,CASSHSHTTDTQYF
.,TRBJ2-2,.,TRBV11-2,TGTGCCAGCAGAACTGCGGGAATCCTTGGGGAGCTGTTTTTT,CASRTAGILGELFF
TRBD1,TRBJ2-1,many,TRBV2,TGTGCCACCACGCGGGACAGGGGCTACAATGAGCAGTTCTTC,CATTRDRGYNEQFF
.,TRBJ1-1,.,TRBV7-8,TGTGCCAGCAGTCTTCAGGGGAGTGAAGCTTTCTTT,CASSLQGSEAFF
TRBD2,TRBJ2-1,few,TRBV29-1,TGCAGCAGTGGACTAGCGGGAGGGAATGAGCAGTTCTTC,CSSGLAGGNEQFF
TRBD1,TRBJ1-3,many,TRBV7-2,TGTGCCAGCAGGGCCGGGACAGGGGGCGTCGCTGGAAACACCATATATTTT,CASRAGTGGVAGNTIYF
TRBD2,TRBJ2-1,.,TRBV12-3/TRBV12-4,TGTGCCAGCACCCTACGGGGGGTATCAGGTACTGAGCAGTTCTTC,CASTLRGVSGTEQFF
TRBD1,TRBJ2-3,few,TRBV6-1,TGTGCCAGCCGAGGCCAGGGGGAGTCAAAACTCGTCTATTTT,CASRGQGESKLVYF
TRBD1,TRBJ2-3,few,TRBV6-5,TGTGCCAGCAGTTATGACGTTCGGGCAGGGGGCGCAAATACGCAGTATTTT,CASSYDVRAGGANTQYF